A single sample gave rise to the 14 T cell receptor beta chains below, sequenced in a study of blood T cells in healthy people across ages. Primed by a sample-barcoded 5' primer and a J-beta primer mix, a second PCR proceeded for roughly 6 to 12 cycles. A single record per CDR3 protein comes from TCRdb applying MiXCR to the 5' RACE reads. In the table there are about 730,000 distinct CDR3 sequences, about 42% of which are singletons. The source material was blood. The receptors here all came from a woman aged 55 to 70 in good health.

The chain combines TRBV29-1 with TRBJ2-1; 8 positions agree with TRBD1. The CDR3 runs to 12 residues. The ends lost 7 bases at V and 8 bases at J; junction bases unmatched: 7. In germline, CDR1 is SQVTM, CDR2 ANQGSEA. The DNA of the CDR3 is TGCAGCGGCTTAAGACAGGGGTATGAGCAGTTCTTC. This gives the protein CSGLRQGYEQFF.

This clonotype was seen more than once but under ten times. CDR3 loop: CASSPRVREKLFF. The CDR3 DNA reads as TGTGCCAGCAGTCCCCGGGTGAGGGAAAAACTGTTTTTT. The chain couples TRBV28 to TRBJ1-4; D gene uncertain. The V end lost 5 bases, the J end lost 8 bases, and 12 bases lay between the germline ends. From germline, CDR1 is MDHEN and CDR2 SYDVKM. There are 13 residues in the CDR3.

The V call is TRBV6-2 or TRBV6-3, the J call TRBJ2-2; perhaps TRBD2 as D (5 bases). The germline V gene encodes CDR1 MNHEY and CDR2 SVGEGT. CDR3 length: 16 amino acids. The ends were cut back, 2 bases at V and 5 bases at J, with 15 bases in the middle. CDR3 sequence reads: CASSYESGVGTGELFF. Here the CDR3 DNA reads TGTGCCAGCAGTTACGAGTCCGGGGTAGGAACCGGGGAGCTGTTTTTT.

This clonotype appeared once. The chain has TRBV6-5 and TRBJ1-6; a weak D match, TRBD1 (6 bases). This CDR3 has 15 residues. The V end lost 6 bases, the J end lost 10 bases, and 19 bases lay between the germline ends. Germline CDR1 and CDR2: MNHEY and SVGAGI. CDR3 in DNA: TGTGCCAGCAGGCGACTGGACAGAGAGGAGTCACCCCTCCACTTT. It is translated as CASRRLDREESPLHF.

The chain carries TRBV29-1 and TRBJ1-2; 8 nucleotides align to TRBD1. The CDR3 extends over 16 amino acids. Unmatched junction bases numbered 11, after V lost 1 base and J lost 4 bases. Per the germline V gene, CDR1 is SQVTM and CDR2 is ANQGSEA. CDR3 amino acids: CSVEGRGPPISYGYTF. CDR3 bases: TGCAGCGTTGAAGGCAGGGGGCCCCCTATAAGCTATGGCTACACCTTC.

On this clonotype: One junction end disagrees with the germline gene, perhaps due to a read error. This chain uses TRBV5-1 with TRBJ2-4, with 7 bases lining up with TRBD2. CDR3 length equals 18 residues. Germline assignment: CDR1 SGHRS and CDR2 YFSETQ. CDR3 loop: CTSSQGLVAAVAKNIQYF. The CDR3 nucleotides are TGCACCAGCAGCCAAGGACTAGTTGCCGCGGTAGCCAAAAACATTCAGTACTTC.

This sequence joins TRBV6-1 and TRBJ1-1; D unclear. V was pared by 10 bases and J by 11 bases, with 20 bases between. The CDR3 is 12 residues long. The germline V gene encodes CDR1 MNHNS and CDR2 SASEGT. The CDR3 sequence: CATSPPGVEAFF. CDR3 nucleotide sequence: TGTGCCACTTCCCCCCCGGGAGTAGAGGCTTTCTTT.

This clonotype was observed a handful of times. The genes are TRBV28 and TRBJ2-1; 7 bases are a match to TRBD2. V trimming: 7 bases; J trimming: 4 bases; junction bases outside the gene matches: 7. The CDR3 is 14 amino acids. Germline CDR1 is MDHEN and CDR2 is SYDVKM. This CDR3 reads CASTGGTQYNEQFF. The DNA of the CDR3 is TGTGCCAGCACCGGGGGGACCCAGTACAATGAGCAGTTCTTC.

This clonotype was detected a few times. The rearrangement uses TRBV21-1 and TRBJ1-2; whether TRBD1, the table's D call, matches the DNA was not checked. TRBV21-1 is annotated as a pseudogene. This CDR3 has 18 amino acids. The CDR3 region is CASSKAIDRLISNYGYTF. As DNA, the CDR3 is TGTGCCAGCAGCAAAGCGATTGACAGGTTGATTTCTAACTATGGCTACACCTTC.

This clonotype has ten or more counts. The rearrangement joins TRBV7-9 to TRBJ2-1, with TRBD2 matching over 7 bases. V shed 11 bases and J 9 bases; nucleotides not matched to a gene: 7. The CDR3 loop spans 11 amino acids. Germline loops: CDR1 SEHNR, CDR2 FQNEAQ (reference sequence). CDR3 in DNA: TGTGCCCTAAGGAGGGAGGGTGAGCAGTTCTTC. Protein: CALRREGEQFF.

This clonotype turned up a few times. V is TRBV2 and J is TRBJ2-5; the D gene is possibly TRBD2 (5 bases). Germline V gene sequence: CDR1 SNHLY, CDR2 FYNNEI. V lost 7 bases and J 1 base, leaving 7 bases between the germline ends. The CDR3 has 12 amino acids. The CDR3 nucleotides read TGTGCCAGCACAACTAGCCAAGAGACCCAGTACTTC. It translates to CASTTSQETQYF.

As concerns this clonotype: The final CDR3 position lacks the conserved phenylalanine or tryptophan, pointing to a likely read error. CDR3 protein: CASSLASGLKETQYI. CDR3 nucleotides: TGTGCCAGCAGCTTGGCATCAGGACTAAAAGAGACCCAGTACATC. This sequence joins TRBV5-5 and TRBJ2-5; D is possibly TRBD2 (6 bases). CDR3 length: 15 amino acids. From germline, CDR1 is SGHKS and CDR2 YYEKEE (reference sequence). The ends were cut back, 0 bases at V and 3 bases at J, with 12 bases in the middle.

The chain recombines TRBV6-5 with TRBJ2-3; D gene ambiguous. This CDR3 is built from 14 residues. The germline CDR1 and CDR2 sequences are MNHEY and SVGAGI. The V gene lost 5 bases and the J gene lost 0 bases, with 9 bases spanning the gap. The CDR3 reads CASSHAGSTDTQYF. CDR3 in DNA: TGTGCCAGCAGTCACGCCGGTAGCACAGATACGCAGTATTTT.

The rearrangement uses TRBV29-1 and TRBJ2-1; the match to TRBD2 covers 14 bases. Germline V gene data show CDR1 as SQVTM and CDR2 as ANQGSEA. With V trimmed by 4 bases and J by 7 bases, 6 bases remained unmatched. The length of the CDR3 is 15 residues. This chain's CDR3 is CSVVRLAGGWNEQFF. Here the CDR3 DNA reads TGCAGCGTTGTCCGACTAGCGGGAGGGTGGAATGAGCAGTTCTTC.